This TCR beta chain was identified during a study of T cell responses to AZD1222 COVID-19 vaccine (dated by TCRdb to about 2021). About the investigation overall: AZD1222 recipients given second doses at about 4 weeks or at about 12 weeks were pooled, since spike-specific TCR depth and breadth were not found to differ between the two schedules. TCR sequencing was performed for approximately 240 trial participants, of whom around 200 were given two doses of AZD1222 and around 25 were given two doses of MenACWY control vaccine. Trial participants were enrolled by age into 18-55, 56-69 and 70-plus year subgroups, with 148, 28 and 57 TCR-sequenced participants respectively. What the work shows at the level of the full study, not this receptor alone: Because no samples from the day 14 peak response were available, repertoires could be characterized only after the peak T cell response. A significant rise in spike-specific TCR breadth and depth was observed after two AZD1222 doses relative to day 0 and relative to MenACWY recipients. Participants were mostly white British and included more females than males, and it was suggested by the authors that clonal diversity may have been underestimated. Reportedly, close to half of the unique spike-specific TCRs recognized epitopes lying outside the regions that are mutated in the B.1.351 and B.1.1.7 variants. The 56-69-year group was small, and its depth increase did not reach significance, likely because of low power. The vaccine-associated CD4 TCRs covered the entire spike protein, and the dominant responses fell in regions 160-218 and 743-854. Conclusions about previously exposed vaccinees are limited, since just five or six AZD1222 recipients were seropositive for SARS-CoV-2 at baseline.

Details on this clone: Its antigen target is currently unknown. Per-base quality was not reported, and no clone a single base away is much larger than it.

The CDR3 regions of human TCRbeta chains were analyzed by immunosequencing. The study's own analysis went as follows. TCRs in the repertoires were matched against a reference library of SARS-CoV-2-specific TCRs that had been generated with the MIRA antigen-specificity platform. Breadth was defined as the fraction of unique TCRs that were SARS-CoV-2-associated. Depth was defined as the fraction of total T cells that were SARS-CoV-2-associated. Each spike-specific TCR was assigned to its reactive spike region and to a CD4 or CD8 class using the MIRA data. Log10-transformed breadth and depth values were compared by one-way ANOVA with Sidak's multiple comparisons tests. TCRdb provides this immuneACCESS table in a form limited to in-frame rearrangements. Some clones are lacking; in checked studies, under half of them reflect an unresolved V gene, and why the rest are absent is not known. Clonal size and the V and J genes are those of that table, whereas D and trimming came from the DNA. This sample comprises 96,000 or so clones, 90% of them detected only once. Together, the top ten hold about 25% of the sample.

The junction carries 17 bases between V and J, which are trimmed by 5 bases and 3 bases respectively. CDR1 and CDR2 were assigned from the germline V gene as SGHTA and FQGNSA. Spanning cysteine to phenylalanine, the CDR3 consists of 15 amino acids. Left in the record is the CDR3 DNA by itself, 45 bases read in frame from the first base. The sample's time point label, decoded: baseline before first vaccination. Vaccinee samples came from UK trials COV001 and COV002, including a single-blind randomized controlled phase 2/3 trial of AZD1222 (ChAdOx1 nCoV-19) in healthy adults. Trial participant PBMC samples were collected at day 0 and day 28 after the second dose for TCRbeta chain sequencing.

This chain joins TRBV7-2 to TRBJ2-7, with a weak D call of TRBD1 (6 bases match). Sequences were derived from peripheral blood, sampled on day 0 of AZD1222 vaccination. The source is an adult in good health. The CDR3 region reads CASSLWDTLDYEQYF. The nucleotide sequence reads TGTGCCAGCAGCCTTTGGGACACCCTAGACTACGAGCAGTACTTC.